These T cell receptor beta chains were read from a single sample in a study of T cells in Graves' hyperthyroidism and ophthalmopathy. A single record per CDR3 protein comes from TCRdb applying MiXCR to the multiplex PCR reads. The table records 300,000 to 450,000 distinct CDR3 sequences, over 15% of them present only once. The sequenced sample was blood. The source of these receptors is a woman aged 40 to 49 with Graves' ophthalmopathy. Both conserved end residues are part of each CDR3. D genes are given only for firm matches. Size values are once, few and many counts, or a class for expanded clones, and some rows have none.

TRBV9,TRBJ1-2,many,-,CASSGDALLGYGYTF,TGTGCCAGCAGCGGAGACGCACTCCTCGGGTATGGCTACACCTTC
TRBV12-3/TRBV12-4,TRBJ2-5,many,-,CASSVGSKTQYF,TGTGCCAGCAGTGTCGGGAGTAAGACCCAGTACTTC
TRBV6-1,TRBJ2-7,many,-,CASSSGSGEQYF,TGTGCCAGCAGCTCGGGGTCGGGCGAGCAGTACTTC
TRBV6-5,TRBJ1-1,-,-,CASSYPRSMNTEAFF,TGTGCCAGCAGTTACCCCAGATCCATGAACACTGAAGCTTTCTTT
TRBV7-2,TRBJ1-5,many,TRBD1,CASSPDRGRHQPQHF,TGTGCCAGCAGCCCCGACAGGGGAAGGCACCAGCCCCAGCATTTT
TRBV4-2,TRBJ1-2,many,-,CASSQDSVRQNYGYTF,TGTGCCAGCAGCCAAGATTCTGTCAGGCAGAACTATGGCTACACCTTC
TRBV15,TRBJ2-5,few,-,CATSRDAGLGQETQYF,TGTGCCACCAGCAGAGATGCGGGGCTCGGACAGGAGACCCAGTACTTC
TRBV10-2,TRBJ2-5,few,TRBD2,CASSELARETQYF,TGCGCCAGCAGTGAACTAGCGAGAGAGACCCAGTACTTC
TRBV9,TRBJ1-2,many,-,CASSVDPGGHYGYTF,TGTGCCAGCAGCGTAGACCCAGGTGGGCACTATGGCTACACCTTC
TRBV6-1,TRBJ1-1,-,-,CASSELYPNTEAFF,TGTGCCAGCAGTGAACTCTACCCAAACACTGAAGCTTTCTTT
TRBV6-5,TRBJ2-7,-,-,CASSYNGGLYEQYF,TGTGCCAGCAGTTACAATGGGGGGCTCTACGAGCAGTACTTC
TRBV7-9,TRBJ2-7,many,TRBD2,CASSFELAGVPHF,TGTGCCAGCAGCTTCGAACTAGCGGGAGTTCCCCATTTC
TRBV6-2/TRBV6-3,TRBJ1-1,many,-,CASSSKGTEAFF,TGTGCCAGCAGTTCAAAAGGCACTGAAGCTTTCTTT
TRBV3-1,TRBJ2-3,-,-,CASSYSSERSTDTQYF,TGTGCCAGCAGCTACTCTAGCGAGAGGAGCACAGATACGCAGTATTTT
TRBV20-1,TRBJ1-5,many,-,CSASGGPQLQPQHF,TGCAGTGCTAGCGGGGGGCCGCAACTTCAGCCCCAGCATTTT
TRBV7-2,TRBJ2-5,many,-,CASSPSSGKTQYF,TGTGCCAGCAGCCCCTCTTCCGGGAAGACCCAGTACTTC
TRBV7-6,TRBJ2-7,many,-,CASSLDPAGEQYF,TGTGCCAGCAGCTTAGACCCGGCGGGCGAGCAGTACTTC
TRBV20-1,TRBJ2-5,many,-,CSARDLSGNLQEETQYF,TGCAGTGCTAGAGATTTATCAGGGAACCTACAAGAAGAGACCCAGTACTTC
TRBV29-1,TRBJ2-5,few,TRBD1,CSADRGFGETQYF,TGCAGCGCAGACAGGGGTTTCGGGGAGACCCAGTACTTC
TRBV12-3/TRBV12-4,TRBJ1-5,many,-,CASSFRTGTTSNQPQHF,TGTGCCAGCAGTTTCCGGACCGGGACCACGAGCAATCAGCCCCAGCATTTT